The rows below give T cell receptor beta chains drawn from one sample of a study of neurological immune-mediated disorders. TCRdb re-called the 5' RACE reads with MiXCR, one entry per CDR3 protein. Of more than 45,000 distinct CDR3 sequences listed, under 2.5% are singletons. Sample: PBMCs. These receptors were obtained from a man aged 50 or older with multiple sclerosis. CDR3s include the opening cysteine and the closing phenylalanine or tryptophan. Fields, in order: D gene, J gene, V gene, clone size, CDR3 protein, CDR3 DNA. The D gene is left open where the match is weak. Size tells how often a clone was seen, or its class if it is expanded.

d_call: NA
j_call: TRBJ2-3
v_call: TRBV20-1
clone_size: many
cdr3_aa: CSARDPGREADTQYF
cdr3_nt: TGCAGTGCTAGAGATCCAGGCAGGGAGGCCGATACGCAGTATTTT

d_call: NA
j_call: TRBJ2-5
v_call: TRBV12-3/TRBV12-4
clone_size: many
cdr3_aa: CASSFSRETQYF
cdr3_nt: TGTGCCAGCAGTTTCAGCAGGGAGACCCAGTACTTC

d_call: NA
j_call: TRBJ2-5
v_call: TRBV7-2
clone_size: many
cdr3_aa: CASSFGSGTQETQYF
cdr3_nt: TGTGCCAGCAGCTTCGGTAGCGGAACCCAAGAGACCCAGTACTTC

d_call: NA
j_call: TRBJ2-1
v_call: TRBV5-1
clone_size: many
cdr3_aa: CASSLGGGSYNEQFF
cdr3_nt: TGCGCCAGCAGCTTGGGAGGGGGGTCCTACAATGAGCAGTTCTTC

d_call: TRBD1
j_call: TRBJ2-2
v_call: TRBV28
clone_size: many
cdr3_aa: CASSSTGSGTGGYTGELFF
cdr3_nt: TGTGCCAGCAGTTCAACCGGTTCCGGGACAGGGGGATACACCGGGGAGCTGTTTTTT

d_call: NA
j_call: TRBJ1-2
v_call: TRBV27
clone_size: many
cdr3_aa: CASSSEGFYGYTF
cdr3_nt: TGTGCCAGCAGTTCAGAAGGGTTCTATGGCTACACCTTC

d_call: NA
j_call: TRBJ2-6
v_call: TRBV5-1
clone_size: many
cdr3_aa: CASSLRRVGSGANVLTF
cdr3_nt: TGCGCCAGCAGCTTACGTAGGGTGGGCTCTGGGGCCAACGTCCTGACTTTC

d_call: TRBD2
j_call: TRBJ2-4
v_call: TRBV20-1
clone_size: many
cdr3_aa: CSASRLAGVAKNIQYF
cdr3_nt: TGCAGTGCTTCAAGGCTAGCGGGGGTAGCCAAAAACATTCAGTACTTC

d_call: NA
j_call: TRBJ1-6
v_call: TRBV20-1
clone_size: many
cdr3_aa: CSARFSGGHSPLHF
cdr3_nt: TGCAGTGCCCGTTTCTCGGGAGGCCATTCACCCCTCCACTTT

d_call: NA
j_call: TRBJ1-1
v_call: TRBV12-3/TRBV12-4
clone_size: many
cdr3_aa: CASSPRGEAFF
cdr3_nt: TGTGCCAGCAGCCCCCGGGGTGAAGCTTTCTTT

d_call: NA
j_call: TRBJ1-2
v_call: TRBV20-1
clone_size: many
cdr3_aa: CSVSGGADGYTF
cdr3_nt: TGCAGTGTCAGTGGGGGGGCGGATGGCTACACCTTC

d_call: NA
j_call: TRBJ1-2
v_call: TRBV11-2
clone_size: many
cdr3_aa: CASSFDRVDGYTF
cdr3_nt: TGTGCCAGCAGCTTCGACCGCGTCGATGGCTACACCTTC

d_call: TRBD1
j_call: TRBJ1-5
v_call: TRBV20-1
clone_size: many
cdr3_aa: CSARTGSNQPQHF
cdr3_nt: TGCAGTGCCCGGACAGGGAGCAATCAGCCCCAGCATTTT

d_call: NA
j_call: TRBJ2-1
v_call: TRBV12-3/TRBV12-4
clone_size: many
cdr3_aa: CASSFQGGNEQFF
cdr3_nt: TGTGCCAGCAGTTTCCAGGGAGGAAATGAGCAGTTCTTC

d_call: NA
j_call: TRBJ1-2
v_call: TRBV12-3/TRBV12-4
clone_size: many
cdr3_aa: CASSFGGGNYGYTF
cdr3_nt: TGTGCCAGCAGTTTTGGAGGGGGTAACTATGGCTACACCTTC

d_call: TRBD2
j_call: TRBJ2-5
v_call: TRBV7-2
clone_size: many
cdr3_aa: CASSLVAGASETQYF
cdr3_nt: TGTGCCAGCAGCTTGGTAGCGGGGGCTTCGGAGACCCAGTACTTC

d_call: TRBD1
j_call: TRBJ2-1
v_call: TRBV20-1
clone_size: many
cdr3_aa: CSARSRQGRREQFF
cdr3_nt: TGCAGTGCTAGGTCTCGACAGGGTCGTCGGGAGCAGTTCTTC

d_call: TRBD1
j_call: TRBJ1-5
v_call: TRBV4-1
clone_size: many
cdr3_aa: CASSQYGTGQNQPQHF
cdr3_nt: TGCGCCAGCAGCCAATATGGGACAGGGCAAAATCAGCCCCAGCATTTT

d_call: TRBD2
j_call: TRBJ2-3
v_call: TRBV3-1
clone_size: many
cdr3_aa: CASSRMGLDTDTQYF
cdr3_nt: TGTGCCAGCAGCCGAATGGGACTAGACACAGATACGCAGTATTTT

d_call: NA
j_call: TRBJ1-6
v_call: TRBV7-2
clone_size: many
cdr3_aa: CASSLYSSYNSPLHF
cdr3_nt: TGTGCCAGCAGCCTATATTCATCCTATAATTCACCCCTCCACTTT

d_call: NA
j_call: TRBJ2-2
v_call: TRBV20-1
clone_size: many
cdr3_aa: CAPRGNTGELFF
cdr3_nt: TGCGCCCCGAGGGGGAACACCGGGGAGCTGTTTTTT

d_call: NA
j_call: TRBJ2-7
v_call: TRBV12-3/TRBV12-4
clone_size: many
cdr3_aa: CASSLRAGSGEQYF
cdr3_nt: TGTGCCAGCAGTTTGAGAGCCGGGTCGGGAGAGCAGTACTTC

d_call: TRBD1
j_call: TRBJ1-1
v_call: TRBV28
clone_size: many
cdr3_aa: CASSLPRGLSTEAFF
cdr3_nt: TGTGCCAGCAGTTTGCCCAGGGGGCTGAGCACTGAAGCTTTCTTT

d_call: TRBD2
j_call: TRBJ2-5
v_call: TRBV20-1
clone_size: many
cdr3_aa: CSARDPAGGPETQYF
cdr3_nt: TGCAGTGCTAGAGATCCAGCGGGGGGGCCCGAGACCCAGTACTTC

d_call: NA
j_call: TRBJ1-4
v_call: TRBV20-1
clone_size: many
cdr3_aa: CSTAGGSAYEKLFF
cdr3_nt: TGCAGCACCGCGGGGGGGAGCGCTTATGAAAAACTGTTTTTT

d_call: TRBD2
j_call: TRBJ2-1
v_call: TRBV12-3/TRBV12-4
clone_size: many
cdr3_aa: CASSLVSSGGVDEQFF
cdr3_nt: TGTGCCAGCAGTTTAGTTTCTAGCGGGGGGGTAGATGAGCAGTTCTTC

d_call: TRBD1
j_call: TRBJ2-7
v_call: TRBV5-1
clone_size: many
cdr3_aa: CASSWTGDYEQYF
cdr3_nt: TGCGCCAGCAGCTGGACAGGCGACTACGAGCAGTACTTC

d_call: NA
j_call: TRBJ1-6
v_call: TRBV12-3/TRBV12-4
clone_size: many
cdr3_aa: CASSFSRDDSPLHF
cdr3_nt: TGTGCCAGCAGTTTCTCCCGGGACGATTCACCCCTCCACTTT